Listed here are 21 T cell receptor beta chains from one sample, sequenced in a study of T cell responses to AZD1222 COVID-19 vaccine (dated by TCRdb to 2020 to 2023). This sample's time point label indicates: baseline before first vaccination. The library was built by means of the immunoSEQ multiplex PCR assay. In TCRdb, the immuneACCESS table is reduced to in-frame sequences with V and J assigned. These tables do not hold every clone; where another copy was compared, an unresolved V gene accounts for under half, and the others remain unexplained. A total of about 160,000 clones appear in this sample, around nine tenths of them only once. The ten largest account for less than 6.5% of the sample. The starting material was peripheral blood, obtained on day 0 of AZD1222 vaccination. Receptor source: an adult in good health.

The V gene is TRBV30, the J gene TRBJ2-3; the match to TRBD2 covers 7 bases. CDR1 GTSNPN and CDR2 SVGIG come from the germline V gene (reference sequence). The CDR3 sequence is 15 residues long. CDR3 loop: CASKVSGASTDTQYF. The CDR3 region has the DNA TGTGCATCGAAGGTCAGCGGGGCTAGCACAGATACGCAGTATTTT.

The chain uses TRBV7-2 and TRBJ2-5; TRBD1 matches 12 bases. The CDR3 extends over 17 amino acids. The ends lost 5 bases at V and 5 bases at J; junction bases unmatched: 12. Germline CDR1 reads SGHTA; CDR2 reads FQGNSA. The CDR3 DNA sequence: TGTGCCAGCAGCCGCCAGGGGACAGGGGGCTGGGAGGAGACCCAGTACTTC. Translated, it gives CASSRQGTGGWEETQYF.

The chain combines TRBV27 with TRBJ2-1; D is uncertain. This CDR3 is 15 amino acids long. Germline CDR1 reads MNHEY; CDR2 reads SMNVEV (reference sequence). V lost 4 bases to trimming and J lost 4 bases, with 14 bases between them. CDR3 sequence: CASSSGDGFYNEQFF. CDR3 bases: TGTGCCAGCAGTTCTGGCGACGGGTTTTACAATGAGCAGTTCTTC.

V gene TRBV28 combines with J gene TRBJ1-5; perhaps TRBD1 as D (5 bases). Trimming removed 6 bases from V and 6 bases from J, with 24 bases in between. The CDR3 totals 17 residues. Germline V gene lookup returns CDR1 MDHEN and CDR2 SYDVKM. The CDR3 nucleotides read TGTGCCAGCAGCGGAGCGCCGGGACCGCTTGGTGGTCAGCCCCAGCATTTT. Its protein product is CASSGAPGPLGGQPQHF.

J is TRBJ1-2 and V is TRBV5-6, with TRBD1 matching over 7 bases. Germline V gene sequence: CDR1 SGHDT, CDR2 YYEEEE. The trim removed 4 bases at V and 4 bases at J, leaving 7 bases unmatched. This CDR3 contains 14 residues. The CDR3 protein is CASSLTTGVYGYTF. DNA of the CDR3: TGTGCCAGCAGCCTCACTACAGGGGTCTATGGCTACACCTTC.

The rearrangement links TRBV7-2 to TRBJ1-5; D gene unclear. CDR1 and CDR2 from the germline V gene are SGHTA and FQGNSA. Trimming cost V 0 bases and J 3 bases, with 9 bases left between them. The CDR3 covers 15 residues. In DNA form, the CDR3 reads TGTGCCAGCAGCTTAGCGCCTGGTGCCAATCAGCCCCAGCATTTT. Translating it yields CASSLAPGANQPQHF.

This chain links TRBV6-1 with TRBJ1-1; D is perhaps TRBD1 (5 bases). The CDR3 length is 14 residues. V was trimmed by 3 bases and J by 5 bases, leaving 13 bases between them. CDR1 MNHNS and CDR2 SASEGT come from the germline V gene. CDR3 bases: TGTGCCAGCAGTGATAGGGGACGGGGAACTGAAGCTTTCTTT. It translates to CASSDRGRGTEAFF.

Here the CDR3 reads CASSPPSTSYEQYF. The CDR3, as DNA: TGTGCCAGCAGCCCCCCGAGTACGTCCTACGAGCAGTACTTC. The gene calls are TRBV28 and TRBJ2-7, with no clear D. V lost 6 bases, J lost 1 base, and 13 bases lay in between. Germline-derived CDR1 and CDR2 are MDHEN and SYDVKM. This CDR3 contains 14 residues.

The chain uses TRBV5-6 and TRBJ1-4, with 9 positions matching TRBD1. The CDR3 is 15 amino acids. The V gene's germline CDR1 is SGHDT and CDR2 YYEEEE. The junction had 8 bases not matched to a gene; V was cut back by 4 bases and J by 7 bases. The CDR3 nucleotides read TGTGCCAGCAGCAGATCCGGGACAGGGAGTGAAAAACTGTTTTTT. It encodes CASSRSGTGSEKLFF.

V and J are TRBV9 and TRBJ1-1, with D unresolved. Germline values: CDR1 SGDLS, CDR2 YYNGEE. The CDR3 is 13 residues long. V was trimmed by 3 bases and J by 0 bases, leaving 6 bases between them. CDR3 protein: CASSARVNTEAFF. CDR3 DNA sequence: TGTGCCAGCAGCGCAAGGGTGAACACTGAAGCTTTCTTT.

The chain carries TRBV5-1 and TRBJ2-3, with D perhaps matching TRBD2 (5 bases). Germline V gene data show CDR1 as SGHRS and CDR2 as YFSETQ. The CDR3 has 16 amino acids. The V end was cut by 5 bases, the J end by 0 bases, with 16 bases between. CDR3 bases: TGCGCCAGCAGACGGAGGTATTTTTCTAGCACAGATACGCAGTATTTT. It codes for CASRRRYFSSTDTQYF.

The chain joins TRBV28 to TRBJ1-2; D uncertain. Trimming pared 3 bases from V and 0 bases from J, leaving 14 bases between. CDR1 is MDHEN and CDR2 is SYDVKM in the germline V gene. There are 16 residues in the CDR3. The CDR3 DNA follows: TGTGCCAGCAGTTTGACTCTGGCAGCAGCTAACTATGGCTACACCTTC. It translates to CASSLTLAAANYGYTF.

CDR3 region: CASSWGHTEAFF. For the CDR3, the DNA is TGTGCCAGCAGTTGGGGGCACACTGAAGCTTTCTTT. This chain joins TRBV12-3 or TRBV12-4 and TRBJ1-1, with a tentative D call TRBD1 (6 bases). The V gene lost 4 bases and the J gene lost 3 bases, with 6 bases spanning the gap. The CDR3 spans 12 residues.

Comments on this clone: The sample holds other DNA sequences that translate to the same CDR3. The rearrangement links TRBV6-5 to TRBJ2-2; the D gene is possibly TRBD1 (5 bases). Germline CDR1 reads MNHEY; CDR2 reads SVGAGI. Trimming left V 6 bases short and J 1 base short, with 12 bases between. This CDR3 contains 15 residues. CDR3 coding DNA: TGTGCCAGCAGCTCCGGAACAGGGAACACCGGGGAGCTGTTTTTT. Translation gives CASSSGTGNTGELFF.

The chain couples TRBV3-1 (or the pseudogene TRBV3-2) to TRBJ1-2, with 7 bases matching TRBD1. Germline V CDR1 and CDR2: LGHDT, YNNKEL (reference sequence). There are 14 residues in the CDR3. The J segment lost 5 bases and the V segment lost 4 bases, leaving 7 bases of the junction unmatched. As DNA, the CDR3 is TGTGCCAGCAGCCGGGGACAGCGAATTTATGGCTACACCTTC. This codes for CASSRGQRIYGYTF.

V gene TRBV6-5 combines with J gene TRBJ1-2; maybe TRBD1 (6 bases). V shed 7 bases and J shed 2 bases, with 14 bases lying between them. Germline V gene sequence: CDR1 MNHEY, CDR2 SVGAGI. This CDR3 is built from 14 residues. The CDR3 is CASMGAPENYGYTF. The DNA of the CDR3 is TGTGCCAGCATGGGGGCACCCGAAAACTATGGCTACACCTTC.

The CDR3 DNA reads TGTGCCTGGAGCCGAGGACAGAACACTGAAGCTTTCTTT. Protein sequence: CAWSRGQNTEAFF. The V and J genes are TRBV30 and TRBJ1-1; D is perhaps TRBD1 (5 bases). In germline, CDR1 is GTSNPN, CDR2 SVGIG (reference sequence). This CDR3 region has 13 residues. Trimming removed 3 bases from V and 1 base from J, with 9 bases in between.

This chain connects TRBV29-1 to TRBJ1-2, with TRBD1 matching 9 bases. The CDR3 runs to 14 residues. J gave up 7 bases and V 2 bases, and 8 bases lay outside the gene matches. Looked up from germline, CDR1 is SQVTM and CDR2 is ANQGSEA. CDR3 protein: CSVEPTGGISGYTF. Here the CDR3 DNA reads TGCAGCGTTGAACCGACAGGGGGGATTTCTGGCTACACCTTC.

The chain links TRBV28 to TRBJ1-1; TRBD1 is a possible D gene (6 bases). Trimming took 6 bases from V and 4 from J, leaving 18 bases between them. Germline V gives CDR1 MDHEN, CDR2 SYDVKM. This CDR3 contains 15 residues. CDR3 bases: TGTGCCAGCAGCCCCGGGGGGGCGCGAAGCACTGAAGCTTTCTTT. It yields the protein CASSPGGARSTEAFF.

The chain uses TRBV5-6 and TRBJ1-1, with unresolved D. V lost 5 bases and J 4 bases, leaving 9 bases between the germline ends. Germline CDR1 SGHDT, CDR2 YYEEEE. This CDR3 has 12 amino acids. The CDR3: CASSTYGTEAFF. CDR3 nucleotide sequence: TGTGCCAGCAGTACCTACGGCACTGAAGCTTTCTTT.

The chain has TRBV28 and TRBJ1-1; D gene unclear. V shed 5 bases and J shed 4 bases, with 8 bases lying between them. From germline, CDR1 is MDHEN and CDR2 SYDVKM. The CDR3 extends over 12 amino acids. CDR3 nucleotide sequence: TGTGCCAGCAGTAATTCGGTCACTGAAGCTTTCTTT. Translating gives CASSNSVTEAFF.